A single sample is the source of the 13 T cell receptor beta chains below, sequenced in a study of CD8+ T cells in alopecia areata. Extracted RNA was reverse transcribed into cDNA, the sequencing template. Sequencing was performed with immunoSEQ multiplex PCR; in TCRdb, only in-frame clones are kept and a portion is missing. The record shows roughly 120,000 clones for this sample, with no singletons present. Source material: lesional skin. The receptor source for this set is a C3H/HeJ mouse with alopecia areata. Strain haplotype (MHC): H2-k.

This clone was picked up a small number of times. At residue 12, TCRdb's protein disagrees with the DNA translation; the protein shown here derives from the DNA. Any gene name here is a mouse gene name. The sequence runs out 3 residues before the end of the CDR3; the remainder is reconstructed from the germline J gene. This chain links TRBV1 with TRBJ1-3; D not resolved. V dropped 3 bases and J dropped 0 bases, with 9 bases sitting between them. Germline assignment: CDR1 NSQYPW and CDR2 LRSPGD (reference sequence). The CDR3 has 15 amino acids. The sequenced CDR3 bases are TGCACCTGCAGTGCGCACAAAAATTCTGGAAATACG. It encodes CTCSAHKNSGNT. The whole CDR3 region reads CTCSAHKNSGNTLYF.

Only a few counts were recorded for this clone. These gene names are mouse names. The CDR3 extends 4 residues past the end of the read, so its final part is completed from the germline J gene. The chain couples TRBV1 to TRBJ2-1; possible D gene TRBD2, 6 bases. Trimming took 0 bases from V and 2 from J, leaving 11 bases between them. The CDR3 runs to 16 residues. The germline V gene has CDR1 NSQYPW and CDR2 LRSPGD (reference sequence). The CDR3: CTCSADLGIDYAEQFF. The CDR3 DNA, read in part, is TGCACCTGCAGTGCAGATCTGGGGATTGACTATGCT.

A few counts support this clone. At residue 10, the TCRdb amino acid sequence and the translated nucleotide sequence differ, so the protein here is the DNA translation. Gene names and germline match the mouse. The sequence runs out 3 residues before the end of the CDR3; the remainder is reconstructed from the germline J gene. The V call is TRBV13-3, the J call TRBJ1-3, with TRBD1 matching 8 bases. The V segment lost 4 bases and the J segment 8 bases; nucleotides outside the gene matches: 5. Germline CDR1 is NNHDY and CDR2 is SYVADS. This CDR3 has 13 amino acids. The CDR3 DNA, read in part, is TGTGCCAGCAGTCCAGGGGGCGCGGATACG. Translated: CASSPGGADT. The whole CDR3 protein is CASSPGGADTLYF. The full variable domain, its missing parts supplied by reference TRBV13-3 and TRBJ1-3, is EAAVTQSPRSKVAVTGGKVTLSCHQTNNHDYMYWYRQDTGHGLRLIHYSYVADSTEKGDIPDGYKASRPSQENFSLILELASLSQTAVYFCASSPGGADTLYFGEGSRLIVV.

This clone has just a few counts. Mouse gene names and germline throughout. The DNA read from the CDR3 is TGTGCCAGCAGCCAAGATGGGCAGGGGCTCTATGCT. Amino acids: CASSQDGQGLYA. The whole CDR3 is CASSQDGQGLYAEQFF. The chain carries TRBV5 and TRBJ2-1; tentatively, D is TRBD1 (6 bases). From the germline J gene comes the end of the CDR3, since the read stops 4 residues before it. Germline CDR1 LGHNA, CDR2 YNLKQL (reference sequence). V lost 0 bases to trimming and J lost 3 bases, with 12 bases between them. The CDR3 extends over 16 amino acids.

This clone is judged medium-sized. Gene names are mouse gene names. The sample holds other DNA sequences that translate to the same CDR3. CDR3 region: CASSDAGGNYAEQFF. The CDR3 bases that were read are TGTGCCAGCAGTGATGCCGGGGGGAACTATGCT. The rearrangement joins TRBV13-1 to TRBJ2-1; weak D call: TRBD2 (6 bases). Coverage ceases 4 residues before the CDR3 finishes, and the germline J gene fills in the end. V dropped 0 bases and J dropped 1 base, with 8 bases sitting between them. This CDR3 comprises 15 residues. Germline V lookup: CDR1 NSHNY, CDR2 SYGAGN.

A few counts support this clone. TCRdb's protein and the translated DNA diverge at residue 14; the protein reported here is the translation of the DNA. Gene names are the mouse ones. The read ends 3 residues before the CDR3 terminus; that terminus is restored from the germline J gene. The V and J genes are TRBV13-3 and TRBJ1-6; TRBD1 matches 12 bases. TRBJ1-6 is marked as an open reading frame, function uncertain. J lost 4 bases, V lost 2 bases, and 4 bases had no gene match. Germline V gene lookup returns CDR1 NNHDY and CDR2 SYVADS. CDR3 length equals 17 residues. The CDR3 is CASSEPGQGAYNSPLYF. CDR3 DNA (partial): TGTGCCAGCAGTGAACCGGGACAGGGGGCTTATAATTCGCCC.

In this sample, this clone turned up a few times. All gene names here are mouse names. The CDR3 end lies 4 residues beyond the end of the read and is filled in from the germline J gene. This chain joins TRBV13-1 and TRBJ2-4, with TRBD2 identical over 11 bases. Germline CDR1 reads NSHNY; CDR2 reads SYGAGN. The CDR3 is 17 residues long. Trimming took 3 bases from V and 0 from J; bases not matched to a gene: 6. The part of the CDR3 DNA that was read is TGTGCCAGCAGTGTCTCCGGGACTGGGGGTAGTCAAAAC. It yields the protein CASSVSGTGGSQN. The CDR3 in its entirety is CASSVSGTGGSQNTLYF.

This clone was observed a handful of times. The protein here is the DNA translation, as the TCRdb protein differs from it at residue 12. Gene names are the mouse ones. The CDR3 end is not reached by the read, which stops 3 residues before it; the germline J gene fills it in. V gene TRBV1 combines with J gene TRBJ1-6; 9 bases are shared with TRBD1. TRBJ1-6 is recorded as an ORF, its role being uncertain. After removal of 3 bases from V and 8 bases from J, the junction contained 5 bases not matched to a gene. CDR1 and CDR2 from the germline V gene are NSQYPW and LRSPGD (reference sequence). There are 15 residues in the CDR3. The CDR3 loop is CTCSARDRDHSPLYF. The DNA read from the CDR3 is TGCACCTGCAGTGCGCGGGACAGGGACCATTCGCCC.

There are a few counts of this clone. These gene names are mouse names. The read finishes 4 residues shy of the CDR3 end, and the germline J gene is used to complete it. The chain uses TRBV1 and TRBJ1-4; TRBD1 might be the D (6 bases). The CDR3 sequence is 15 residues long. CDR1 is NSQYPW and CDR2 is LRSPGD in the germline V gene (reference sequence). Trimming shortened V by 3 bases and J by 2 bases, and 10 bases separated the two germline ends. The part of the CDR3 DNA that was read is TGCACCTGCAGTGCCGGGACATCCTCCAACGAA. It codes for CTCSAGTSSNE. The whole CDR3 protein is CTCSAGTSSNERLFF. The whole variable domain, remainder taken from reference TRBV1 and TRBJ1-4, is VTLLEQNPRWRLVPRGQAVNLRCILKNSQYPWMSWYQQDLQKQLQWLFTLRSPGDKEVKSLPGADYLATRVTDTELRLQVANMSQGRTLYCTCSAGTSSNERLFFGHGTKLSVL.

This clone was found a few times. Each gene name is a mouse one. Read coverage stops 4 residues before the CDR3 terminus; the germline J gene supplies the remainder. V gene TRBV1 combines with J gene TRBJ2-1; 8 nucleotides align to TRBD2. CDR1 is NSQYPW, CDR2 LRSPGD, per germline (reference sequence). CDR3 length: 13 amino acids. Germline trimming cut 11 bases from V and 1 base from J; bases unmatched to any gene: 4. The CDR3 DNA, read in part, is TGCACCCTGACTGGGGCCAACTATGCT. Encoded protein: CTLTGANYA. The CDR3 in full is CTLTGANYAEQFF.

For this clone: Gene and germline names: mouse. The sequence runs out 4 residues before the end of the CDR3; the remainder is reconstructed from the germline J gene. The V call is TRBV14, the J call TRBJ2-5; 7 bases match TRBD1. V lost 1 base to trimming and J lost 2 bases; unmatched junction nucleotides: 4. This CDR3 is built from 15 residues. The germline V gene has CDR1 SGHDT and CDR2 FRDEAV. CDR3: CASSFNRGGQDTQYF. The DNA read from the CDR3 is TGTGCCAGCAGTTTCAACAGGGGAGGCCAAGAC. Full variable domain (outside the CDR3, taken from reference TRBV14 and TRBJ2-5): EAGVTQSPRYAVLQEGQAVSFWCDPISGHDTLYWYQQPRDQGPQLLVYFRDEAVIDNSQLPSDRFSAVRPKGTNSTLKIQSAKQGDTATYLCASSFNRGGQDTQYFGPGTRLLVL.

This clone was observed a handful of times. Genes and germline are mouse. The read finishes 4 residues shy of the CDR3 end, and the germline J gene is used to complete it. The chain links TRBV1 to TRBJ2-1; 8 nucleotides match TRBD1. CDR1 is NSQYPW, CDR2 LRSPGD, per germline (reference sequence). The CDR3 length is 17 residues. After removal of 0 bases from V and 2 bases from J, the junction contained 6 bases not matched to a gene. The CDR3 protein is CTCSADPQGAYYAEQFF. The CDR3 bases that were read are TGCACCTGCAGTGCAGATCCCCAGGGGGCCTACTATGCT.

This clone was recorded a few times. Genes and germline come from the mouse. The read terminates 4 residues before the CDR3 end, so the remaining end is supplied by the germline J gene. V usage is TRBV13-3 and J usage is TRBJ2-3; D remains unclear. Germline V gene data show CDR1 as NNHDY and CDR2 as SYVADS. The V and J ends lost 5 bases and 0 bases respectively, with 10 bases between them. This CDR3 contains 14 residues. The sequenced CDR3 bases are TGTGCCAGCAGGCAGATCAATAGTGCAGAA. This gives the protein CASRQINSAE. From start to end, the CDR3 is CASRQINSAETLYF.